Sequencing of this TCR beta chain was carried out in a study of shared clonotypes between healthy human individuals. Across the whole study: Each donor's CD4 naive and CD4 memory cells filled three plates apiece, CD8 naive two, and CD8 memory one. Study findings and constraints: The study found lower generation probabilities in non-shared clonotypes than in those shared by all four donors.

The naive CD8 subset, CD45RO-negative cells positively selected for CCR7, excluded terminally differentiated effector memory CD45RA+ cells. Recent vaccinations or acute infections were absent in the healthy HIV-negative adult donors. Germline CDR1 DFQATT, CDR2 SNEGSKA (reference sequence). This CDR3 has 10 residues. Deletions cut 3 bases from V and 11 bases from J, with 8 bases between. This clone was seen a handful of times. Antigen specificity is unknown. Per the study methods: From ImmunoSEQ came sequences covering only the junction and carrying no quality scores, so filtering differed. Sequencing used immunoSEQ multiplex PCR; TCRdb keeps in-frame clones, though not all of them. The V and J calls and clone size come from that table; D and trimming were worked out from the DNA. The table has 450,000 to 700,000 clones, 95% seen once; the top ten hold roughly 0.1%.

The V and J genes are TRBV20-1 and TRBJ2-1; tentative D call: TRBD2 (5 bases). The sample was naive CD8+ T cells sorted from blood. This receptor was taken from a woman between 25 and 40 years old in good health. The DNA for the CDR3 is TGCAGTGCTAGCAGGAGGAAGCAGTTCTTC. Protein: CSASRRKQFF.